Presented here are 3 T cell receptor beta chains from one specimen sequenced in a study of T cell repertoires in cytomegalovirus infection. TCRdb independently ran MiXCR on the reads; one entry per CDR3 protein. The table shows some 160,000 distinct CDR3 sequences, with more than 15% occurring only once. Material: CD8+ T cells from PBMCs. The source is a human donor in good health (CMV status not recorded). Some clones in this sample may be carry-over from other donors' samples.

The V call is TRBV27, the J call TRBJ2-1; maybe TRBD2 (5 bases). The V gene's germline CDR1 is MNHEY and CDR2 SMNVEV (reference sequence). The CDR3 sequence is 15 residues long. V gave up 6 bases and J gave up 2 bases, with 14 bases separating them. CDR3 region: CASSEEGLPYNEQFF. Written as DNA, the CDR3 is TGTGCCAGCAGCGAAGAGGGTCTCCCCTACAATGAGCAGTTCTTC.

In this sample, this clonotype turned up a few times. The chain employs TRBV29-1 and TRBJ1-1; the D gene is possibly TRBD1 (5 bases). The CDR3 covers 14 residues. V was trimmed by 1 base and J by 6 bases, leaving 15 bases between them. The germline gives CDR1 SQVTM, CDR2 ANQGSEA. The CDR3 spells CSVEGDLRVPEAFF. CDR3 nucleotides: TGCAGCGTTGAAGGGGACCTTCGCGTGCCTGAAGCTTTCTTT.

This clonotype rates as medium-sized (0.01 to 0.1%). The rearrangement uses TRBV7-9 and TRBJ2-1; TRBD2 aligns across 11 bases. CDR3 length equals 16 residues. CDR1 is SEHNR and CDR2 is FQNEAQ in the germline V gene (reference sequence). Trimming cost V 5 bases and J 10 bases; bases outside gene matches: 13. The CDR3 sequence: CASSPVGSGGAREQFF. The CDR3 DNA follows: TGTGCCAGCAGCCCCGTGGGTAGCGGGGGGGCCCGGGAGCAGTTCTTC.